This T cell receptor beta chain appears in the sequencing data of a study of blood T cell repertoires in COVID-19. Germline CDR1 and CDR2: MNHEY and SVGAGI. This CDR3 comprises 12 residues. Assay used: immunoSEQ multiplex PCR; TCRdb lists only in-frame clones, some missing. In the table there are approximately 290,000 clones, 80% to 85% of which are singletons. The rearrangement joins TRBV6-5 to TRBJ2-7; no firm D call. This clonotype was sampled from a person aged 65-85 years with COVID-19, enrolled during active disease. Sequenced: peripheral blood. CDR3 coding DNA: TGTGCATCAGGTCACAGCTACTACGAGCAGTACTTC. Protein sequence: CASGHSYYEQYF.